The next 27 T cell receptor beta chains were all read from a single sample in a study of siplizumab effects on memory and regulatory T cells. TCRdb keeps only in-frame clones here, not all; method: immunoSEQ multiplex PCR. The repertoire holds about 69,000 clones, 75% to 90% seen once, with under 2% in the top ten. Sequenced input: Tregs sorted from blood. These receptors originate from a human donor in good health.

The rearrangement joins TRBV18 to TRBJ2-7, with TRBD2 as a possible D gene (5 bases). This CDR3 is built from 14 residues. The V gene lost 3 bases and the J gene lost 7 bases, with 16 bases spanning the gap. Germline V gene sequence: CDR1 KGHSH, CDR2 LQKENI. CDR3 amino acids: CASSPRAGVREQYF. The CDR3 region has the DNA TGTGCCAGCTCACCCCGGGCCGGGGTTCGGGAGCAGTACTTC.

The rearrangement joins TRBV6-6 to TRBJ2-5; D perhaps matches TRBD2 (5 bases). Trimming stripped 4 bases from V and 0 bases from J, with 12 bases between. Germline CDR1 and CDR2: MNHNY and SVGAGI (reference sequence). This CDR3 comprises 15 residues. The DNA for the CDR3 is TGTGCCAGCAGTTCGGTGGGAGAGTACCAAGAGACCCAGTACTTC. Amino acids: CASSSVGEYQETQYF.

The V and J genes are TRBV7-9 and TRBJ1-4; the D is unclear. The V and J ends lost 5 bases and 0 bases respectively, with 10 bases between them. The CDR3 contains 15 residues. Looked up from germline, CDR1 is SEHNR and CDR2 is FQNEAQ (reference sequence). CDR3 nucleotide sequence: TGTGCCAGCAGCAAGACCCGTGCAACTAATGAAAAACTGTTTTTT. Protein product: CASSKTRATNEKLFF.

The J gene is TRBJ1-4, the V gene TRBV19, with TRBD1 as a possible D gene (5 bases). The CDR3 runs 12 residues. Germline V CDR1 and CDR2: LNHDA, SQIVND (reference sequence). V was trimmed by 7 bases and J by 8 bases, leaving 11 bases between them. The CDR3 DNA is TGTGCCAGTACGGGGGTAGGGGAAAAACTGTTTTTT. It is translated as CASTGVGEKLFF.

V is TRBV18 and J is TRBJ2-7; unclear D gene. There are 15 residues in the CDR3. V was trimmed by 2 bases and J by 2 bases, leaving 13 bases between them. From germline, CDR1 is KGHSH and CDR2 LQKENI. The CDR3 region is CASSPISTATYEQYF. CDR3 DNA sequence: TGTGCCAGCTCACCAATTTCGACGGCTACCTACGAGCAGTACTTC.

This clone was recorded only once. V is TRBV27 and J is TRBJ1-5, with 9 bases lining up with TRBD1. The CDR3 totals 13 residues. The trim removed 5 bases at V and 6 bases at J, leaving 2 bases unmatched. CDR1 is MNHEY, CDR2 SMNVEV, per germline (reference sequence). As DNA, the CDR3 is TGTGCCAGCAGTGGGGACAGGGCTCAGCCCCAGCATTTT. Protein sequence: CASSGDRAQPQHF.

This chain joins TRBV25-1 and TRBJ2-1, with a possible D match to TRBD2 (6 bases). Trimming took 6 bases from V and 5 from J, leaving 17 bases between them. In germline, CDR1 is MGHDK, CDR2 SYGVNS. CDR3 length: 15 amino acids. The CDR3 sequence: CASRNAGTSNNEQFF. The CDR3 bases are TGTGCCAGCAGGAACGCCGGGACTTCAAACAATGAGCAGTTCTTC.

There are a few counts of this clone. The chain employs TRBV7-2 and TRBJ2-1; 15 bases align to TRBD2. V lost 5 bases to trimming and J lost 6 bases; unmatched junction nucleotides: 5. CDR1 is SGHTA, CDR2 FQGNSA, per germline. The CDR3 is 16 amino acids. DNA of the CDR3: TGTGCCAGCAGCCGGACTAGCGGGAGGGCCATCAATGAGCAGTTCTTC. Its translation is CASSRTSGRAINEQFF.

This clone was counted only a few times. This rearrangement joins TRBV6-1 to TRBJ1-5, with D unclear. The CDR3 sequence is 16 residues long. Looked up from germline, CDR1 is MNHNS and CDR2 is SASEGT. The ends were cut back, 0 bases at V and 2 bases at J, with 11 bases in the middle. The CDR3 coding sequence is TGTGCCAGCAGTGAAGCCCGAAGGTGGGGCAATCAGCCCCAGCATTTT. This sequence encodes CASSEARRWGNQPQHF.

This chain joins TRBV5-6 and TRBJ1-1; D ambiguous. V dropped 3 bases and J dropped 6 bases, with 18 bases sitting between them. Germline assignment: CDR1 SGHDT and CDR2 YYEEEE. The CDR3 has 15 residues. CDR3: CASSSPSYTAPEAFF. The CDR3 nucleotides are TGTGCCAGCAGCTCACCTTCATACACCGCCCCTGAAGCTTTCTTT. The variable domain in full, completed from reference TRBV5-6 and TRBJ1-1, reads DAGVTQSPTHLIKTRGQQVTLRCSPKSGHDTVSWYQQALGQGPQFIFQYYEEEERQRGNFPDRFSGHQFPNYSSELNVNALLLGDSALYLCASSSPSYTAPEAFFGQGTRLTVV.

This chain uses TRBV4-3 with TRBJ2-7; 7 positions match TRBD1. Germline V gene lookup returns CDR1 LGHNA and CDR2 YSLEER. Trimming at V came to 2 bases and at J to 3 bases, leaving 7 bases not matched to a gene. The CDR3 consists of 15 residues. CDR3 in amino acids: CASSQTTGQFYEQYF. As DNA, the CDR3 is TGCGCCAGCAGCCAAACGACAGGGCAGTTCTACGAGCAGTACTTC.

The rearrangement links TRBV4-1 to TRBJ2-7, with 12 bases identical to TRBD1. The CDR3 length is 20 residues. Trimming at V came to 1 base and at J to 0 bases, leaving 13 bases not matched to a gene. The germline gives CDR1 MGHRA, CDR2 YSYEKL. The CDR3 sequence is CASSQVEPGQGAGASYEQYF. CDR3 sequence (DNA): TGCGCCAGCAGCCAAGTAGAACCGGGACAGGGGGCAGGCGCCTCCTACGAGCAGTACTTC.

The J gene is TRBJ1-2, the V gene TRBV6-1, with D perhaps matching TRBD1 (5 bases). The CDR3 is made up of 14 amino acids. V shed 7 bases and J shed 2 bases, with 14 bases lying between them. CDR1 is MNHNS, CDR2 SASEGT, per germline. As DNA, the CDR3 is TGTGCCAGCAACGCGGGGGGGAGAAACTATGGCTACACCTTC. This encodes CASNAGGRNYGYTF.

The chain's CDR3 is CASSPEGLNTEAFF. The CDR3 bases are TGTGCCAGCTCACCAGAGGGATTGAACACTGAAGCTTTCTTT. The gene calls are TRBV18 and TRBJ1-1, with unresolved D. The germline V and J ends were trimmed by 2 bases and 0 bases, with 7 bases remaining between them. Germline V lookup: CDR1 KGHSH, CDR2 LQKENI. The CDR3 spans 14 residues. The variable domain in full, completed from reference TRBV18 and TRBJ1-1, reads NAGVMQNPRHLVRRRGQEARLRCSPMKGHSHVYWYRQLPEEGLKFMVYLQKENIIDESGMPKERFSAEFPKEGPSILRIQQVVRGDSAAYFCASSPEGLNTEAFFGQGTRLTVV.

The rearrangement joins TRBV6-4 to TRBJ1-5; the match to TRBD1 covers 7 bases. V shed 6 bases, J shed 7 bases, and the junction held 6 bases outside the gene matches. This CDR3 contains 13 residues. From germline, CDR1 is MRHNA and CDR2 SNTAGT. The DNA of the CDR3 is TGTGCCAGCAGGCGACAGGGTTTCCAGCCCCAGCATTTT. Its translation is CASRRQGFQPQHF.

The CDR3 coding sequence is TGCGCCAGCAGCTTGGGGACAGGGCTGAAGAACACTGAAGCTTTCTTT. It translates to CASSLGTGLKNTEAFF. The chain has TRBV5-1 and TRBJ1-1, with TRBD1 identical over 8 bases. The V gene end was trimmed by 0 bases and the J gene end by 1 base; junction bases not matched to a gene: 5. Germline lookup yields CDR1 SGHRS and CDR2 YFSETQ. The CDR3 covers 16 residues. Using reference TRBV5-1 and TRBJ1-1 for the parts outside the CDR3, the full variable domain is KAGVTQTPRYLIKTRGQQVTLSCSPISGHRSVSWYQQTPGQGLQFLFEYFSETQRNKGNFPGRFSGRQFSNSRSEMNVSTLELGDSALYLCASSLGTGLKNTEAFFGQGTRLTVV.

CDR3 nucleotides: TGTGCCAGCAGCTTATACAACAGGGGGCGAGACGAGCAGTACTTC. Its translation: CASSLYNRGRDEQYF. The chain uses TRBV7-8 and TRBJ2-7; 9 bases are shared with TRBD1. There are 15 residues in the CDR3. V shed 2 bases, J shed 5 bases, and the junction held 7 bases outside the gene matches. Germline V gene data show CDR1 as SGHVS and CDR2 as FQNEAQ.

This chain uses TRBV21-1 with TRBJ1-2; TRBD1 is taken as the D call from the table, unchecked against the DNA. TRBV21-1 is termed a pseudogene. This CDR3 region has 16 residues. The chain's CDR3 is CASSKVQGLCNYGYTF. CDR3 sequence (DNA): TGTGCCAGCAGCAAAGTTCAGGGTTTGTGTAACTATGGCTACACCTTC.

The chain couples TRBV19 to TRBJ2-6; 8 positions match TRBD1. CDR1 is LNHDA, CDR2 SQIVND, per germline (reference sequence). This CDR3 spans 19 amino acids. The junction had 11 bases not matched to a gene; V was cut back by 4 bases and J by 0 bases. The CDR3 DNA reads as TGTGCCAGTAGTAGGGACCCAGGGGGCGTCTTCTCTGGGGCCAACGTCCTGACTTTC. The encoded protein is CASSRDPGGVFSGANVLTF.

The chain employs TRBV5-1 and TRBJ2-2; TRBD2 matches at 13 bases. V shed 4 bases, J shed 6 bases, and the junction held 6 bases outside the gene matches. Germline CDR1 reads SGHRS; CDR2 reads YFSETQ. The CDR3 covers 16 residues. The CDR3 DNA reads TGCGCCAGCAGCACACTAGCGGGAGGGCTGTCCGGGGAGCTGTTTTTT. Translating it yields CASSTLAGGLSGELFF.

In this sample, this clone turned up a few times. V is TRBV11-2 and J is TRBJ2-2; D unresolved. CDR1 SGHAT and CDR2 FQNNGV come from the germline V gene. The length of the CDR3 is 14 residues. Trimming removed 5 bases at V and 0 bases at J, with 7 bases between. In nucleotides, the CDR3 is TGTGCCAGCAGCGCCACTTCGAACACCGGGGAGCTGTTTTTT. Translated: CASSATSNTGELFF.

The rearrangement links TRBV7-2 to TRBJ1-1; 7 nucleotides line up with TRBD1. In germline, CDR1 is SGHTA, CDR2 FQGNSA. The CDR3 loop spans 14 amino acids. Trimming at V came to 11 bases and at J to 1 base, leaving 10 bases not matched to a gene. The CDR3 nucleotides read TGTGCCGTGGGTTCAGGGGGAGGGAACACTGAAGCTTTCTTT. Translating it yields CAVGSGGGNTEAFF.

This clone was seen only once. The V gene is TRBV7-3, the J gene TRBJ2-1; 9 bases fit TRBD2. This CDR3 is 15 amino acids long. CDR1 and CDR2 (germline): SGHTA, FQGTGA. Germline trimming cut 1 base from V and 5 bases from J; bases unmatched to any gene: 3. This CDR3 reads CASSLISGGNNEQFF. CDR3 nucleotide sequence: TGTGCCAGCAGCTTAATTAGCGGGGGAAACAATGAGCAGTTCTTC.

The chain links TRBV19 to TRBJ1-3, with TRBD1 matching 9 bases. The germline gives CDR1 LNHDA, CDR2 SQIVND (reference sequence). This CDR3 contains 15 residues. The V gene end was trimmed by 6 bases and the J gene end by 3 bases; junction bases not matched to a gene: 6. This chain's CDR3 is CASRRQGVGGNTIYF. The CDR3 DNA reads TGTGCCAGTAGAAGACAGGGGGTGGGTGGAAACACCATATATTTT.

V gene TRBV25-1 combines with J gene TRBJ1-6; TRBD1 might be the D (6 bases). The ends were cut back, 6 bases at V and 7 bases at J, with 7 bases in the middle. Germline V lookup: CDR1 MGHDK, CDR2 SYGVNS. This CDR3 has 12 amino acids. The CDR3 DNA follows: TGTGCCAGCAGGGACAGAAATTCACCCCTCCACTTT. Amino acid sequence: CASRDRNSPLHF.

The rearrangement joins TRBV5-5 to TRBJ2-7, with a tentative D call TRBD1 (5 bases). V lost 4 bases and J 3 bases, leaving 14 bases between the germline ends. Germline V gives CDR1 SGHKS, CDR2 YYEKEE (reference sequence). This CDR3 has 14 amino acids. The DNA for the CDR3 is TGTGCCAGCAGCAGGGGCAGCCCTATCTACGAGCAGTACTTC. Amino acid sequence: CASSRGSPIYEQYF.

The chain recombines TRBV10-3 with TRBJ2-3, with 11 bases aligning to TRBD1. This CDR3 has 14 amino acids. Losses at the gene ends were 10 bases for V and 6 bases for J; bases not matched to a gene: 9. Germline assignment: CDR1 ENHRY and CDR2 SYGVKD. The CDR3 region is CATRDRGAYDTQYF. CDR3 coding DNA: TGTGCCACCAGGGACAGGGGGGCATATGATACGCAGTATTTT.